Each of the 29 T cell receptor beta chains below was sequenced from the same sample in a study of T cell responses to AZD1222 COVID-19 vaccine. Here immunoSEQ multiplex PCR was the method, and the copy in TCRdb shows in-frame clones only, minus some. The repertoire consists of some 150,000 clones, with about nine tenths occurring once and the leading ten covering approximately 2%. The material was peripheral blood, obtained on day 0 of AZD1222 vaccination. The receptors here all came from an adult in good health.

The chain combines TRBV7-9 with TRBJ1-3; D perhaps matches TRBD1 (6 bases). The CDR3 has 14 residues. The V gene lost 6 bases and the J gene lost 0 bases, with 9 bases spanning the gap. Germline CDR1 is SEHNR and CDR2 is FQNEAQ (reference sequence). In DNA, the CDR3 is TGTGCCAGCAGACAGGGACCCTCTGGAAACACCATATATTTT. Translated, it gives CASRQGPSGNTIYF.

In this sample, this clone turned up once. The chain joins TRBV7-2 to TRBJ2-1; the D gene is possibly TRBD1 (6 bases). Germline V gene lookup returns CDR1 SGHTA and CDR2 FQGNSA. The V end lost 4 bases, the J end lost 6 bases, and 13 bases lay between the germline ends. The CDR3 contains 14 residues. CDR3: CASSWATGGNEQFF. CDR3 DNA sequence: TGTGCCAGCAGCTGGGCGACAGGAGGCAATGAGCAGTTCTTC.

The gene calls are TRBV6-2 or TRBV6-3 and TRBJ2-3, with D possibly TRBD1 on 6 matching bases. The CDR3 is 16 residues long. The V and J ends lost 5 bases and 5 bases respectively, with 20 bases between them. Germline CDR1 MNHEY, CDR2 SVGEGT. CDR3 loop: CASSLLQGARGDTQYF. CDR3 nucleotide sequence: TGTGCCAGCAGTCTCCTACAGGGTGCCCGAGGAGATACGCAGTATTTT.

This sequence joins TRBV27 and TRBJ1-1; D ambiguous. V lost 2 bases, J lost 0 bases, and 4 bases lay in between. Germline V gene lookup returns CDR1 MNHEY and CDR2 SMNVEV (reference sequence). The CDR3 runs to 13 residues. The CDR3 DNA reads TGTGCCAGCAGTTTACGGTTGAACACTGAAGCTTTCTTT. It is translated as CASSLRLNTEAFF.

This chain uses TRBV5-5 with TRBJ2-2; 7 bases are shared with TRBD1. This CDR3 is 14 amino acids long. Germline assignment: CDR1 SGHKS and CDR2 YYEKEE (reference sequence). Trimming took 4 bases from V and 7 from J; bases not matched to a gene: 7. In DNA form, the CDR3 reads TGTGCCAGCAGCACGCAGACAGGGTACGGGGAGCTGTTTTTT. This gives the protein CASSTQTGYGELFF.

The gene calls are TRBV24-1 and TRBJ2-1, with 8 bases lining up with TRBD2. V gave up 11 bases and J gave up 7 bases; unmatched junction bases: 12. CDR1 KGHDR and CDR2 SFDVKD come from the germline V gene. This CDR3 has 14 amino acids. CDR3 residues: CAISTSGGRNEQFF. As DNA, the CDR3 is TGTGCCATTAGCACTAGCGGAGGAAGGAATGAGCAGTTCTTC.

V and J are TRBV28 and TRBJ2-7, with D perhaps TRBD1 (5 bases). The CDR3 loop spans 13 amino acids. Germline V gene sequence: CDR1 MDHEN, CDR2 SYDVKM. Trimming stripped 4 bases from V and 7 bases from J, with 14 bases between. This chain's CDR3 is CASSSPAGQEQYF. Written as DNA, the CDR3 is TGTGCCAGCAGTTCTCCGGCAGGGCAAGAGCAGTACTTC.

This clone occurred once. The chain recombines TRBV13 with TRBJ2-5; D unresolved. The CDR3 covers 15 residues. The germline V and J ends were trimmed by 0 bases and 5 bases, with 13 bases remaining between them. From germline, CDR1 is PRHDT and CDR2 FYEKMQ (reference sequence). This chain's CDR3 is CASSLGVGFDETQYF. The CDR3 nucleotides are TGTGCCAGCAGCTTAGGGGTTGGGTTTGACGAGACCCAGTACTTC. Complete variable domain (other parts from reference TRBV13 and TRBJ2-5): AAGVIQSPRHLIKEKRETATLKCYPIPRHDTVYWYQQGPGQDPQFLISFYEKMQSDKGSIPDRFSAQQFSDYHSELNMSSLELGDSALYFCASSLGVGFDETQYFGPGTRLLVL.

This chain links TRBV13 with TRBJ2-3, with D possibly matching TRBD2 (5 bases). This CDR3 comprises 15 residues. Between the trimmed V and J ends, which lost 2 bases and 0 bases, there was a span of 9 bases. In germline, CDR1 is PRHDT, CDR2 FYEKMQ (reference sequence). The CDR3 region is CASSLYPSSTDTQYF. The DNA for the CDR3 is TGTGCCAGCAGCTTATACCCTAGCAGCACAGATACGCAGTATTTT.

This clone was detected only a few times. The chain carries TRBV10-3 and TRBJ2-7; D is uncertain. The CDR3 loop spans 13 amino acids. V was clipped by 9 bases and J by 0 bases, with 12 bases between them. Germline V gene data show CDR1 as ENHRY and CDR2 as SYGVKD. The CDR3 bases are TGTGCCATTTCTCGCGAGAGCTCCTACGAGCAGTACTTC. The encoded protein is CAISRESSYEQYF.

This rearrangement joins TRBV7-9 to TRBJ1-5, with 7 bases aligning to TRBD1. This CDR3 region has 15 residues. Germline CDR1 and CDR2: SEHNR and FQNEAQ (reference sequence). V lost 6 bases to trimming and J lost 1 base; unmatched junction nucleotides: 6. DNA for the CDR3: TGTGCCAGCAGTTTGACAGGGTCCAGCAATCAGCCCCAGCATTTT. It encodes CASSLTGSSNQPQHF.

V is TRBV2 and J is TRBJ1-3, with D possibly being TRBD1 (5 bases). The germline V and J ends were trimmed by 8 bases and 0 bases, with 17 bases remaining between them. This CDR3 has 16 residues. Germline V gene data show CDR1 as SNHLY and CDR2 as FYNNEI. DNA for the CDR3: TGTGCCAGCCGATTATCAACAGGAGACTCTGGAAACACCATATATTTT. Its translation: CASRLSTGDSGNTIYF. The whole variable domain, filled in from reference TRBV2 and TRBJ1-3, reads EPEVTQTPSHQVTQMGQEVILRCVPISNHLYFYWYRQILGQKVEFLVSFYNNEISEKSEIFDDQFSVERPDGSNFTLKIRSTKLEDSAMYFCASRLSTGDSGNTIYFGEGSWLTVV.

The chain has TRBV7-9 and TRBJ2-7; a possible D gene is TRBD1 (6 bases). The CDR3 is 11 residues long. Deletions cut 4 bases from V and 6 bases from J, with 7 bases between. CDR1 and CDR2 from the germline V gene are SEHNR and FQNEAQ (reference sequence). The CDR3 here is CASSSGVEQYF. The CDR3 coding sequence is TGTGCCAGCAGCTCAGGGGTCGAGCAGTACTTC.

The chain recombines TRBV4-1 with TRBJ2-2, with D maybe TRBD2 (6 bases). The CDR3 has 17 amino acids. V lost 0 bases and J 2 bases, leaving 13 bases between the germline ends. Germline V gene sequence: CDR1 MGHRA, CDR2 YSYEKL. CDR3 protein: CASSQDSLGTNTGELFF. The DNA for the CDR3 is TGCGCCAGCAGCCAAGATTCGCTTGGGACTAACACCGGGGAGCTGTTTTTT.

CDR3 in DNA: TGTGCCAGTACCCTGGGGGGTGGGAACACTGAAGCTTTCTTT. Its protein is CASTLGGGNTEAFF. The rearrangement links TRBV19 to TRBJ1-1; tentative D call: TRBD1 (5 bases). V dropped 7 bases and J dropped 1 base, with 13 bases sitting between them. Germline V lookup: CDR1 LNHDA, CDR2 SQIVND (reference sequence). This CDR3 is built from 14 residues.

The genes are TRBV19 and TRBJ2-1, with 10 bases aligning to TRBD1. Germline loops: CDR1 LNHDA, CDR2 SQIVND (reference sequence). The V gene end was trimmed by 5 bases and the J gene end by 3 bases; junction bases not matched to a gene: 4. This CDR3 spans 15 amino acids. The chain's CDR3 is CASSPGTGDYNEQFF. The DNA of the CDR3 is TGTGCCAGTAGTCCCGGGACAGGGGACTACAATGAGCAGTTCTTC.

The chain has TRBV3-1 (or the pseudogene TRBV3-2) and TRBJ1-1; a possible D gene is TRBD1 (5 bases). Trimming took 4 bases from V and 7 from J, leaving 19 bases between them. The CDR3 is 15 amino acids. Germline CDR1 LGHDT, CDR2 YNNKEL (reference sequence). The CDR3, as DNA: TGTGCCAGCAGCCGTGGGAGGGCGGACATGATTGAAGCTTTCTTT. Its translation: CASSRGRADMIEAFF.

This clone has just one count. This chain uses TRBV3-1 (or the pseudogene TRBV3-2) with TRBJ2-2; TRBD2 is a possible D gene (6 bases). Germline V gene sequence: CDR1 LGHDT, CDR2 YNNKEL (reference sequence). This CDR3 contains 18 residues. V lost 2 bases, J lost 8 bases, and 24 bases lay in between. This CDR3 reads CASSQLLVRDRGPGELFF. For the CDR3, the DNA is TGTGCCAGCAGCCAACTTCTCGTGCGGGATAGGGGACCTGGGGAGCTGTTTTTT.

The chain joins TRBV28 to TRBJ2-1; TRBD2 matches at 10 bases. Trimming at V came to 6 bases and at J to 7 bases, leaving 12 bases not matched to a gene. Germline V gives CDR1 MDHEN, CDR2 SYDVKM. This CDR3 is 16 amino acids long. The DNA for the CDR3 is TGTGCCAGCAGCCAAAGCCTAGCGGGAGAACGGAATGAGCAGTTCTTC. This gives the protein CASSQSLAGERNEQFF.

The chain carries TRBV20-1 and TRBJ2-7, with no clear D. CDR3 length: 11 amino acids. Germline CDR1 and CDR2: DFQATT and SNEGSKA (reference sequence). V was clipped by 2 bases and J by 4 bases, with 6 bases between them. In DNA form, the CDR3 reads TGCAGTGCTAGACGGAATTACGAGCAGTACTTC. It translates to CSARRNYEQYF.

CDR3 bases: TGTGCCAGCTCCGGGGGGATTAGCGGGAGTGATGAGCAGTTCTTC. Residues: CASSGGISGSDEQFF. V is TRBV18 and J is TRBJ2-1; TRBD2 aligns across 9 bases. The CDR3 is 15 amino acids. Germline trimming cut 6 bases from V and 8 bases from J; bases unmatched to any gene: 11. Looked up from germline, CDR1 is KGHSH and CDR2 is LQKENI.

The genes are TRBV20-1 and TRBJ2-1; the D is unclear. Germline values: CDR1 DFQATT, CDR2 SNEGSKA (reference sequence). This CDR3 spans 14 amino acids. V lost 3 bases to trimming and J lost 0 bases, with 9 bases between them. CDR3 nucleotides: TGCAGTGCTAGTCGGGTCGGCTCCTACAATGAGCAGTTCTTC. Amino acid sequence: CSASRVGSYNEQFF.

The V call is TRBV6-5, the J call TRBJ1-2, with 8 nucleotides matching TRBD1. V shed 7 bases, J shed 1 base, and the junction held 5 bases outside the gene matches. The CDR3 runs 14 residues. Germline V gene sequence: CDR1 MNHEY, CDR2 SVGAGI. Here the CDR3 DNA reads TGTGCCAGCACGGACAGGGAAGATAACTATGGCTACACCTTC. Protein product: CASTDREDNYGYTF.

This chain connects TRBV13 to TRBJ2-1, with a weak D call TRBD2 (7 bases). V was clipped by 5 bases and J by 3 bases, with 20 bases between them. The CDR3 extends over 17 amino acids. Germline loops: CDR1 PRHDT, CDR2 FYEKMQ (reference sequence). The CDR3 DNA follows: TGTGCCAGCAGCCCGTCTGGGACGCGGGGGCTCTACAATGAGCAGTTCTTC. Its translation: CASSPSGTRGLYNEQFF. The entire variable domain, with the rest obtained from reference TRBV13 and TRBJ2-1, is as follows: AAGVIQSPRHLIKEKRETATLKCYPIPRHDTVYWYQQGPGQDPQFLISFYEKMQSDKGSIPDRFSAQQFSDYHSELNMSSLELGDSALYFCASSPSGTRGLYNEQFFGPGTRLTVL.

V is TRBV3-1 (or the pseudogene TRBV3-2) and J is TRBJ1-4; TRBD1 matches 7 bases. The CDR3 length is 15 residues. Germline-derived CDR1 and CDR2 are LGHDT and YNNKEL (reference sequence). Trimming cost V 2 bases and J 7 bases; bases outside gene matches: 7. CDR3 amino acids: CASSQNDRAGEKLFF. In DNA, the CDR3 is TGTGCCAGCAGCCAAAACGACAGGGCGGGTGAAAAACTGTTTTTT.

The J gene is TRBJ1-2, the V gene TRBV7-9, with 7 positions matching TRBD1. With 4 bases clipped from V and 4 bases from J, the junction kept 6 bases outside the gene matches. The germline CDR1 and CDR2 sequences are SEHNR and FQNEAQ (reference sequence). CDR3 size: 14 residues. CDR3 sequence (DNA): TGTGCCAGCAGCTCGGACAGGCGAGGCTATGGCTACACCTTC. Translated, it gives CASSSDRRGYGYTF. Using reference TRBV7-9 and TRBJ1-2 for the parts outside the CDR3, the full variable domain is DTGVSQNPRHKITKRGQNVTFRCDPISEHNRLYWYRQTLGQGPEFLTYFQNEAQLEKSRLLSDRFSAERPKGSFSTLEIQRTEQGDSAMYLCASSSDRRGYGYTFGSGTRLTVV.

V gene TRBV5-1 combines with J gene TRBJ2-3; no clear D gene. The CDR3 extends over 12 amino acids. The germline gives CDR1 SGHRS, CDR2 YFSETQ. The V gene lost 5 bases and the J gene lost 2 bases, with 6 bases spanning the gap. In DNA form, the CDR3 reads TGCGCCAGCAGAGCCTCCACAGATACGCAGTATTTT. This translates into CASRASTDTQYF.

CDR3 amino acids: CSASGSQYF. In nucleotides, the CDR3 is TGCAGTGCTAGCGGGAGTCAGTATTTT. V and J are TRBV20-1 and TRBJ2-3; TRBD2 is a possible D gene (6 bases). Germline V gene lookup returns CDR1 DFQATT and CDR2 SNEGSKA (reference sequence). V gave up 3 bases and J gave up 12 bases, with 7 bases separating them. The length of the CDR3 is 9 residues.

V and J are TRBV6-5 and TRBJ2-7; weak D call: TRBD1 (5 bases). Germline CDR1 MNHEY, CDR2 SVGAGI. This CDR3 spans 14 amino acids. Trimming cost V 7 bases and J 1 base, with 14 bases left between them. The CDR3 loop reads CASKQTEISYEQYF. In DNA, the CDR3 is TGTGCCAGCAAGCAGACAGAAATTTCCTACGAGCAGTACTTC.